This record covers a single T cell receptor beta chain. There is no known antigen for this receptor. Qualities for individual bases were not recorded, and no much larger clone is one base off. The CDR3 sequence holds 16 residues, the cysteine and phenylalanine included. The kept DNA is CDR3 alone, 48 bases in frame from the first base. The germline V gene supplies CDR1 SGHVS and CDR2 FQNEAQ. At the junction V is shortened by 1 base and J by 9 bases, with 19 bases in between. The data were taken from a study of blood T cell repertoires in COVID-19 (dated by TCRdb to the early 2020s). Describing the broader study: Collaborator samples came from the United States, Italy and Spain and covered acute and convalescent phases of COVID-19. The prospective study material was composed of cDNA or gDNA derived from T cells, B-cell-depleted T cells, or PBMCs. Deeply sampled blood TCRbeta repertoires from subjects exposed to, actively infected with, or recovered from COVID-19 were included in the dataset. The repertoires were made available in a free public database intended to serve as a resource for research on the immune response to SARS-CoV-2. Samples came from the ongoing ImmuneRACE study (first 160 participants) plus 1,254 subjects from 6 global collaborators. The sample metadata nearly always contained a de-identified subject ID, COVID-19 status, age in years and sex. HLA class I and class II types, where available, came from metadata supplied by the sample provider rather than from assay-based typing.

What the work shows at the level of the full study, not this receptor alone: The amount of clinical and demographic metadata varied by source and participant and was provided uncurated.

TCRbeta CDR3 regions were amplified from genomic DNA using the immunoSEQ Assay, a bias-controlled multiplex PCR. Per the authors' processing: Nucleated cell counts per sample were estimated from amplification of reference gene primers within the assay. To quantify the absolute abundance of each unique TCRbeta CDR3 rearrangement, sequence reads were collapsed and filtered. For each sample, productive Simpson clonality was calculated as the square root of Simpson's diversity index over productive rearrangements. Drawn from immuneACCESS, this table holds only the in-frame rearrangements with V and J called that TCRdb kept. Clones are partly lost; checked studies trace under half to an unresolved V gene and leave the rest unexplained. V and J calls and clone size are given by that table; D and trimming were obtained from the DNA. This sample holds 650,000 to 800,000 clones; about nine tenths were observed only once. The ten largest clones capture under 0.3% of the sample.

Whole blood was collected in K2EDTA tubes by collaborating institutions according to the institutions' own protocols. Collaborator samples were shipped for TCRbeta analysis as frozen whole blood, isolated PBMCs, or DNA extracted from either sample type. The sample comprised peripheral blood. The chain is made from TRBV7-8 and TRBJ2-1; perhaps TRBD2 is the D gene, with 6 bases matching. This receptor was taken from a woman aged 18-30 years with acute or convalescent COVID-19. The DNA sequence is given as TGTGCCAGCAGCTTAGATGGTAGCGGCTTTTTGGGTGAGCAGTTCTTC. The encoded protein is CASSLDGSGFLGEQFF.